This TCR beta chain was recorded in a study of neurological immune-mediated disorders. In the study overall: Multiple sclerosis patients numbered roughly 35, of whom approximately 31 were relapsing-remitting and 3 secondary progressive.

The cDNA came from 5'RACE with 10-nucleotide random UMIs. TCRdb ran MiXCR on the 5' RACE reads and lists one entry per CDR3 protein. The table includes about 33,000 distinct CDR3 sequences, about 1.6% detected once. This clonotype was seen at least ten times. Its antigen is still unknown. The length of the CDR3 is 14 residues. V was cut by 1 base and J by 4 bases, with 7 bases left in between. The germline V gene has CDR1 SSHAT and CDR2 FNYEAQ (reference sequence). General observations from the study: TCR-beta repertoires seemed private in all groups, with no expanded CDR3 amino acid sequences shared. Multiple sclerosis, the disease with the least TCR clonal expansion, fell below healthy controls, whereas HTLV-1-associated myelopathy showed the most.

The chain employs TRBV7-7 and TRBJ2-2; tentatively, D is TRBD2 (5 bases). The sample taken for sequencing was PBMCs. The source of this sequence is a woman aged 30 to 39 with multiple sclerosis. The CDR3 sequence is CASSLDRGTGELFF. The DNA of the CDR3 is TGTGCCAGCAGCTTAGATCGGGGCACCGGGGAGCTGTTTTTT.